This entry lists 31 T cell receptor beta chains sequenced from one sample in a study of T-cell memory formation after mild COVID-19 (dated by TCRdb to the early 2020s). Receptor amplification or capture employed 5' RACE. Sequencing used an Illumina NovaSeq 6000. TCRdb itself trimmed the public reads at Q25 with fastp, ran MiXCR and retained productive beta chains. CDR3 protein sequences are deduplicated, and each keeps its most common genes and DNA. The sample table records approximately 290,000 distinct CDR3 sequences; over 7% of these occur just once. The ten largest account for 20% to 25% of the sample. The specimen was PBMCs or a T cell subset sorted from them (not recorded which). The receptors were gathered from a man younger than 35 who had mild COVID-19 (a few samples of this study predate the infection). The sample titles of this study are shuffled in the database, so cell type and time point are left out; the donor was told from shared clones.

CDR3 coding DNA: TGTGCCAGCAGTCGAGCCGGGACAGGGTTTAATGAAAAACTGTTTTTT. Encoded protein: CASSRAGTGFNEKLFF. The chain recombines TRBV6-6 with TRBJ1-4; the match to TRBD1 covers 9 bases. Germline-derived CDR1 and CDR2 are MNHNY and SVGAGI (reference sequence). The ends lost 5 bases at V and 4 bases at J; junction bases unmatched: 8. The CDR3 extends over 16 amino acids.

The DNA for the CDR3 is TGTGCCAGCAGCCCTGCCGGGACTACCTCTGGAAACACCATATATTTT. Translation gives CASSPAGTTSGNTIYF. The chain has TRBV7-2 and TRBJ1-3, with D tentatively TRBD1 (5 bases). V was trimmed by 5 bases and J by 0 bases, leaving 14 bases between them. The CDR3 spans 16 residues. Germline V gene data show CDR1 as SGHTA and CDR2 as FQGNSA.

This clonotype was detected only a few times. The chain combines TRBV6-1 with TRBJ1-4; TRBD1 matches at 7 bases. V lost 3 bases to trimming and J lost 8 bases; unmatched junction nucleotides: 12. The CDR3 is 16 amino acids. CDR1 and CDR2 from the germline V gene are MNHNS and SASEGT. The CDR3, as DNA: TGTGCCAGCAGTGACCCAAACAGGGGTGGGAACGAAAAACTGTTTTTT. This encodes CASSDPNRGGNEKLFF.

Many counts were recorded for this clonotype. V and J are TRBV29-1 and TRBJ2-2, with a tentative D call TRBD2 (6 bases). CDR1 and CDR2 (germline): SQVTM, ANQGSEA. V shed 3 bases and J shed 2 bases, with 10 bases lying between them. The CDR3 has 14 amino acids. CDR3 coding DNA: TGCAGCGTTGACCCGGGGGAAAACACCGGGGAGCTGTTTTTT. This gives the protein CSVDPGENTGELFF.

This rearrangement joins TRBV5-1 to TRBJ1-2; 9 nucleotides line up with TRBD1. V lost 4 bases to trimming and J lost 2 bases; unmatched junction nucleotides: 6. The CDR3 spans 15 residues. Germline V CDR1 and CDR2: SGHRS, YFSETQ. CDR3 sequence: CASSQQGAGNYGYTF. The CDR3 DNA is TGCGCCAGCAGCCAACAGGGGGCCGGGAACTATGGCTACACCTTC.

This clonotype was detected many times. CDR3 in DNA: TGTGCCAGCCATCAGGCAGGGGTAACTGAAGCTTTCTTT. Its translation: CASHQAGVTEAFF. The chain carries TRBV5-5 and TRBJ1-1, with D possibly matching TRBD1 (6 bases). V lost 7 bases, J lost 5 bases, and 15 bases lay in between. Germline loops: CDR1 SGHKS, CDR2 YYEKEE (reference sequence). CDR3 size: 13 residues.

V usage is TRBV7-2 and J usage is TRBJ2-4; D remains ambiguous. Germline values: CDR1 SGHTA, CDR2 FQGNSA. This CDR3 has 16 amino acids. V lost 5 bases and J lost 0, with 14 bases in between. The CDR3 nucleotides are TGTGCCAGCAGCGTGGTAGGGTCCCAAGCCAAAAACATTCAGTACTTC. Its translation: CASSVVGSQAKNIQYF. Full variable domain (outside the CDR3, taken from reference TRBV7-2 and TRBJ2-4): GAGVSQSPSNKVTEKGKDVELRCDPISGHTALYWYRQSLGQGLEFLIYFQGNSAPDKSGLPSDRFSAERTGGSVSTLTIQRTQQEDSAVYLCASSVVGSQAKNIQYFGAGTRLSVL.

The chain combines TRBV19 with TRBJ1-1; possibly TRBD1 for D (5 bases). Trimming took 6 bases from V and 5 from J, leaving 19 bases between them. CDR1 is LNHDA and CDR2 is SQIVND in the germline V gene (reference sequence). This CDR3 region has 15 residues. CDR3 nucleotides: TGTGCCAGTAGCCAGAGTGGGGCGCTGAGGACTGAAGCTTTCTTT. Amino acid sequence: CASSQSGALRTEAFF.

The chain employs TRBV19 and TRBJ2-3; D may match TRBD1 or TRBD2 (5 bases each). CDR3 size: 14 residues. Per germline, CDR1 LNHDA and CDR2 SQIVND (reference sequence). V lost 5 bases and J 3 bases, leaving 12 bases between the germline ends. The CDR3 here is CASSAFGGTDTQYF. DNA of the CDR3: TGTGCCAGTAGTGCCTTTGGGGGAACAGATACGCAGTATTTT. The full variable domain, in which reference TRBV19 and TRBJ2-3 provide the parts outside the CDR3, is DGGITQSPKYLFRKEGQNVTLSCEQNLNHDAMYWYRQDPGQGLRLIYYSQIVNDFQKGDIAEGYSVSREKKESFPLTVTSAQKNPTAFYLCASSAFGGTDTQYFGPGTRLTVL.

This clonotype showed up many times. The rearrangement links TRBV12-3 or TRBV12-4 to TRBJ1-6; TRBD1 might be the D (6 bases). CDR3 length equals 13 residues. V dropped 6 bases and J dropped 9 bases, with 12 bases sitting between them. The CDR3 nucleotides are TGTGCCAGCAGCGGACAGACGCGTTCACCCCTCCACTTT. Amino acid sequence: CASSGQTRSPLHF.

This clonotype was counted a few times. The J gene is TRBJ1-2, the V gene TRBV3-1; D might be TRBD1 (5 bases). Trimming took 2 bases from V and 2 from J, leaving 6 bases between them. The CDR3 has 13 residues. Per germline, CDR1 LGHDT and CDR2 YNNKEL (reference sequence). The CDR3 spells CASSQRGNYGYTF. The CDR3, as DNA: TGTGCCAGCAGCCAACGGGGGAACTATGGCTACACCTTC.

This clonotype was observed a few times. This chain uses TRBV9 with TRBJ2-1; D unresolved. CDR3 length: 15 amino acids. V shed 0 bases and J shed 0 bases, with 7 bases lying between them. CDR1 is SGDLS, CDR2 YYNGEE, per germline. DNA of the CDR3: TGTGCCAGCAGCGTAGTGGGAAGCTCCTACAATGAGCAGTTCTTC. As protein: CASSVVGSSYNEQFF. The full variable domain, completed using reference TRBV9 and TRBJ2-1, is DSGVTQTPKHLITATGQRVTLRCSPRSGDLSVYWYQQSLDQGLQFLIQYYNGEERAKGNILERFSAQQFPDLHSELNLSSLELGDSALYFCASSVVGSSYNEQFFGPGTRLTVL.

This chain uses TRBV5-1 with TRBJ2-7; a possible D gene is TRBD1 (6 bases). V lost 0 bases and J 2 bases, leaving 12 bases between the germline ends. Germline loops: CDR1 SGHRS, CDR2 YFSETQ. CDR3 length: 15 amino acids. The CDR3 DNA is TGCGCCAGCAGCTTGGCCGCAGGGGTCCCCTACGAGCAGTACGTC. Residues: CASSLAAGVPYEQYV.

This clonotype was counted between two and nine times. The V call is TRBV6-6, the J call TRBJ2-1, with a tentative D call TRBD1 (6 bases). V was clipped by 6 bases and J by 11 bases, with 11 bases between them. This CDR3 is built from 11 residues. The germline gives CDR1 MNHNY, CDR2 SVGAGI (reference sequence). The CDR3 reads CASRLTGQQFF. The CDR3 nucleotides are TGTGCCAGCAGATTGACAGGTCAGCAGTTCTTC.

This clonotype was detected only a few times. The chain joins TRBV6-1 to TRBJ1-5, with 9 bases identical to TRBD1. Per the germline V gene, CDR1 is MNHNS and CDR2 is SASEGT. The CDR3 has 15 amino acids. J gave up 9 bases and V 6 bases, and 12 bases lay outside the gene matches. CDR3 sequence (DNA): TGTGCCAGCAGCGAGACCCCGGGACAGGGTCCGCCCCAGCATTTT. As protein: CASSETPGQGPPQHF.

This clonotype has ten or more counts. V and J are TRBV5-5 and TRBJ1-4, with TRBD1 matching 9 bases. Germline trimming cut 4 bases from V and 7 bases from J; bases unmatched to any gene: 11. The CDR3 sequence is 16 residues long. Germline assignment: CDR1 SGHKS and CDR2 YYEKEE (reference sequence). The CDR3 loop reads CASSLLTGGKGEKLFF. The CDR3 DNA sequence: TGTGCCAGCAGCCTCCTTACAGGGGGCAAGGGTGAAAAACTGTTTTTT.

The CDR3 is CASSARTARWAQYF. The CDR3 nucleotides read TGTGCCAGCAGCGCCCGGACAGCACGGTGGGCCCAGTACTTC. The rearrangement uses TRBV7-2 and TRBJ2-5; D is possibly TRBD1 (6 bases). CDR3 length: 14 amino acids. Trimming took off 5 bases at V and 9 bases at J, with 19 bases between the two ends. Germline V lookup: CDR1 SGHTA, CDR2 FQGNSA. The full variable domain, rest sourced from reference TRBV7-2 and TRBJ2-5, is GAGVSQSPSNKVTEKGKDVELRCDPISGHTALYWYRQSLGQGLEFLIYFQGNSAPDKSGLPSDRFSAERTGGSVSTLTIQRTQQEDSAVYLCASSARTARWAQYFGPGTRLLVL.

A few counts support this clonotype. The chain uses TRBV7-9 and TRBJ2-7, with D hard to call. V shed 5 bases and J shed 5 bases, with 13 bases lying between them. Germline CDR1 reads SEHNR; CDR2 reads FQNEAQ (reference sequence). There are 13 residues in the CDR3. CDR3 in DNA: TGTGCCAGCAGCCAGGACGGGCGCAACGAGCAGTACGTC. It encodes CASSQDGRNEQYV.

This clonotype was picked up a small number of times. The chain recombines TRBV28 with TRBJ1-2; D not resolved. The length of the CDR3 is 13 residues. V was trimmed by 1 base and J by 8 bases, leaving 11 bases between them. Germline-derived CDR1 and CDR2 are MDHEN and SYDVKM. The CDR3 region has the DNA TGTGCCAGCAGTTTATCACGCGGATTGGGCTACACCTTC. It specifies CASSLSRGLGYTF.

This clonotype was seen many times. This rearrangement joins TRBV5-1 to TRBJ2-5; D may be TRBD1 (6 bases). Germline V CDR1 and CDR2: SGHRS, YFSETQ. This CDR3 spans 15 amino acids. V was cut by 0 bases and J by 1 base, with 10 bases left in between. CDR3 residues: CASSLGGGLQETQYF. The CDR3 DNA sequence: TGCGCCAGCAGCTTGGGAGGGGGTCTCCAAGAGACCCAGTACTTC.

V usage is TRBV4-3 and J usage is TRBJ1-1, with D unclear. The CDR3 is made up of 17 amino acids. Trimming cost V 0 bases and J 3 bases, with 17 bases left between them. CDR1 is LGHNA, CDR2 YSLEER, per germline. The CDR3 nucleotides read TGCGCCAGCAGCCAAGATTGGGAACTCCCGGGCTACACTGAAGCTTTCTTT. Translation gives CASSQDWELPGYTEAFF.

This chain joins TRBV30 and TRBJ1-2, with a possible D match to TRBD1 (5 bases). CDR3 size: 13 residues. Germline V gene data show CDR1 as GTSNPN and CDR2 as SVGIG (reference sequence). V lost 5 bases to trimming and J lost 0 bases, with 10 bases between them. CDR3 in DNA: TGTGCCTGGCTCGACAGTACTAACTATGGCTACACCTTC. This gives the protein CAWLDSTNYGYTF. Combining the CDR3 with reference TRBV30 and TRBJ1-2 gives the whole variable domain SQTIHQWPATLVQPVGSPLSLECTVEGTSNPNLYWYRQAAGRGLQLLFYSVGIGQISSEVPQNLSASRPQDRQFILSSKKLLLSDSGFYLCAWLDSTNYGYTFGSGTRLTVV.

The chain employs TRBV4-1 and TRBJ2-5; either TRBD1 or TRBD2 may supply D (5 bases each). Trimming took 2 bases from V and 4 from J, leaving 20 bases between them. Germline V gene data show CDR1 as MGHRA and CDR2 as YSYEKL. The CDR3 sequence is 17 residues long. The chain's CDR3 is CASSQPTLGPGLETQYF. CDR3 nucleotide sequence: TGCGCCAGCAGCCAACCGACTCTGGGACCGGGTCTAGAGACCCAGTACTTC.

The chain couples TRBV5-1 to TRBJ2-1; 10 bases are shared with TRBD2. Looked up from germline, CDR1 is SGHRS and CDR2 is YFSETQ. CDR3 length: 15 amino acids. V lost 4 bases to trimming and J lost 7 bases; unmatched junction nucleotides: 8. CDR3 amino acids: CASSPPGLAINEQFF. The CDR3 DNA sequence: TGCGCCAGCAGCCCCCCGGGACTAGCGATTAATGAGCAGTTCTTC.

There are a few counts of this clonotype. The chain joins TRBV10-3 to TRBJ2-7, with D perhaps assigned TRBD1 or TRBD2 (5 bases each). This CDR3 region has 13 residues. Germline V CDR1 and CDR2: ENHRY, SYGVKD. The DNA for the CDR3 is TGTGCGACCCGGGGACCTAGCTCCTACGAGCAGTACTTC. Translating it yields CATRGPSSYEQYF.

This clonotype is categorized as medium-sized. The chain uses TRBV4-1 and TRBJ1-1; tentatively, D is TRBD1 (5 bases). Germline lookup yields CDR1 MGHRA and CDR2 YSYEKL. There are 15 residues in the CDR3. V lost 4 bases to trimming and J lost 1 base, with 13 bases between them. This CDR3 is CASSLMAQENTEAFF. The DNA of the CDR3 is TGCGCCAGCAGCCTTATGGCACAGGAGAACACTGAAGCTTTCTTT.

Only a few counts were recorded for this clonotype. V is TRBV7-3 and J is TRBJ2-1, with 10 bases aligning to TRBD2. The CDR3 runs 15 residues. V shed 2 bases and J 7 bases; nucleotides not matched to a gene: 5. The germline V gene has CDR1 SGHTA and CDR2 FQGTGA. The CDR3 DNA follows: TGTGCCAGCAGCTTACTTGCTAGCGGGGGAAATGAGCAGTTCTTC. It specifies CASSLLASGGNEQFF.

The chain recombines TRBV18 with TRBJ1-1; possibly TRBD1 for D (5 bases). Germline V gives CDR1 KGHSH, CDR2 LQKENI. Deletions cut 6 bases from V and 3 bases from J, with 14 bases between. The length of the CDR3 is 14 residues. The CDR3 DNA sequence: TGTGCCAGCTCCCCGACAGTTAGAGACACTGAAGCTTTCTTT. Protein sequence: CASSPTVRDTEAFF.

This clonotype was counted at least ten times. The chain couples TRBV3-1 to TRBJ2-1; 8 bases fit TRBD2. Trimming took 0 bases from V and 2 from J; bases not matched to a gene: 6. This CDR3 region has 17 residues. Germline V gene lookup returns CDR1 LGHDT and CDR2 YNNKEL (reference sequence). CDR3 coding DNA: TGTGCCAGCAGCCAAGATTGGAGAGCGGGGGCCTACAATGAGCAGTTCTTC. It specifies CASSQDWRAGAYNEQFF.

The J gene is TRBJ1-3, the V gene TRBV11-2; the D gene is possibly TRBD1 (6 bases). The CDR3 is 17 amino acids. Germline CDR1 reads SGHAT; CDR2 reads FQNNGV. V shed 5 bases and J shed 0 bases, with 17 bases lying between them. In nucleotides, the CDR3 is TGTGCCAGCAGCGCCCGGACAGTGTTGGGCTCTGGAAACACCATATATTTT. This sequence encodes CASSARTVLGSGNTIYF.

This clonotype has just a few counts. This chain joins TRBV7-9 and TRBJ2-7; D not resolved. The CDR3 loop spans 11 amino acids. The germline V gene has CDR1 SEHNR and CDR2 FQNEAQ (reference sequence). V lost 4 bases, J lost 6 bases, and 7 bases lay in between. CDR3 amino acids: CASSSLLEQYF. CDR3 DNA sequence: TGTGCCAGCAGCTCCCTCCTCGAGCAGTACTTC.